The table lists the clone carrying this T cell receptor beta chain with a few counts. No antigen is known for it. Both 60 Vbeta primers and 13 Jbeta primers went into the PCR. The assay was immunoSEQ multiplex PCR, and TCRdb's table has in-frame clones only and misses some. The data contain about 150,000 clones, approximately 9% of them seen just once; the ten biggest clones take up about 1.7%. CDR3 length: 15 residues. Looked up from germline, CDR1 is MRHNA and CDR2 is SNTAGT. The ends were cut back, 4 bases at V and 4 bases at J, with 14 bases in the middle. The record originates from a study of cytomegalovirus exposure and HLA in healthy donors. Whole-study results and caveats: The presence/absence work took it that sequencing depth was about the same across donors.

Sequencing was done on a sample of PBMCs. The clonotype originates from a male donor in good health and CMV-seronegative. The rearrangement links TRBV6-4 to TRBJ2-1; possible D gene TRBD2, 5 bases. The CDR3 bases are TGTGCCAGCAGTGGGGTAGAGGGAGATTACAATGAGCAGTTCTTC. Translated: CASSGVEGDYNEQFF.